This entry lists 23 T cell receptor beta chains sequenced from one sample in a study of T cells after yellow fever vaccination. In TCRdb, the 5' RACE reads were re-called with MiXCR into one record per CDR3 protein. The sample carries 120,000 to 150,000 distinct CDR3 sequences, 7.7% recorded once. Sequenced here: CD4+ T cells sorted from PBMCs, sampled 5 days after the yellow fever booster vaccination. The receptors stem from a man younger than 40 who received the YFV17D yellow fever vaccine.

This clonotype has a count of ten or more. This sequence joins TRBV29-1 and TRBJ2-2; 12 bases are a match to TRBD2. Unmatched junction bases numbered 10, after V lost 7 bases and J lost 16 bases. The CDR3 has 12 amino acids. The V gene's germline CDR1 is SQVTM and CDR2 ANQGSEA. This chain's CDR3 is CSALAGGPSRFF. In DNA form, the CDR3 reads TGCAGCGCCCTAGCGGGAGGGCCGAGTAGGTTTTTT.

The chain is built from TRBV7-2 and TRBJ2-7; TRBD2 matches 12 bases. Trimming at V came to 3 bases and at J to 7 bases, leaving 7 bases not matched to a gene. There are 15 residues in the CDR3. Germline CDR1 reads SGHTA; CDR2 reads FQGNSA. In nucleotides, the CDR3 is TGTGCCAGCAGCTTGGGACTAGCGGGCCCCAGGGAGCAGTACTTC. Residues: CASSLGLAGPREQYF.

This clonotype was counted at least ten times. This rearrangement joins TRBV27 to TRBJ2-7; 9 bases map to TRBD1. The CDR3 has 14 residues. CDR1 and CDR2 (germline): MNHEY, SMNVEV (reference sequence). The J segment lost 4 bases and the V segment lost 3 bases, leaving 4 bases of the junction unmatched. The CDR3 here is CASSFRDRVYEQYF. CDR3 sequence (DNA): TGTGCCAGCAGTTTCAGGGACAGGGTATACGAGCAGTACTTC.

This clonotype was recorded many times. The chain has TRBV6-6 and TRBJ2-4, with D maybe TRBD2 (5 bases). Between the trimmed V and J ends, which lost 4 bases and 10 bases, there was a span of 8 bases. The CDR3 sequence is 11 residues long. Germline V gene sequence: CDR1 MNHNY, CDR2 SVGAGI (reference sequence). This CDR3 reads CASSSTIIQYF. The DNA of the CDR3 is TGTGCCAGCAGTTCGACTATTATTCAGTACTTC.

The V gene is TRBV12-3 or TRBV12-4, the J gene TRBJ2-5, with D possibly being TRBD1 or TRBD2 (6 bases each). V was pared by 5 bases and J by 2 bases, with 15 bases between. The CDR3 contains 15 residues. Here the CDR3 reads CASSPQEGVQETQYF. The CDR3 DNA reads as TGTGCCAGCAGTCCCCAGGAGGGGGTTCAAGAGACCCAGTACTTC.

This clonotype was counted many times. CDR3 loop: CATAEGSTDTQYF. For the CDR3, the DNA is TGTGCCACCGCGGAGGGGTCCACAGATACGCAGTATTTT. This sequence joins TRBV12-3 or TRBV12-4 and TRBJ2-3; the D gene is possibly TRBD2 (6 bases). This CDR3 is 13 amino acids long. V shed 10 bases and J shed 2 bases, with 13 bases lying between them.

The chain employs TRBV5-4 and TRBJ2-3; 11 bases are a match to TRBD2. Germline V gene lookup returns CDR1 SGHNT and CDR2 YYREEE (reference sequence). The CDR3 runs 16 residues. V gave up 1 base and J gave up 3 bases; unmatched junction bases: 4. The CDR3 coding sequence is TGTGCCAGCAGCTTGACTAGCGGGAGTAGGACAGATACGCAGTATTTT. This sequence encodes CASSLTSGSRTDTQYF.

J is TRBJ2-1 and V is TRBV7-2; TRBD2 matches 8 bases. CDR3 length: 15 residues. V was clipped by 8 bases and J by 6 bases; unmatched bases: 12. Germline CDR1 is SGHTA and CDR2 is FQGNSA. In DNA, the CDR3 is TGTGCCAGCGGAATTGGGGGACTAGGTCCCAATGAGCAGTTCTTC. Amino acid sequence: CASGIGGLGPNEQFF.

The rearrangement uses TRBV11-2 and TRBJ2-3; TRBD2 matches at 8 bases. V was clipped by 1 base and J by 4 bases; unmatched bases: 13. The CDR3 loop spans 18 amino acids. Per the germline V gene, CDR1 is SGHAT and CDR2 is FQNNGV. CDR3: CASSLGRSGSVSSDTQYF. The CDR3 DNA sequence: TGTGCCAGCAGCTTAGGACGAAGCGGGAGTGTATCGTCAGATACGCAGTATTTT.

This clonotype was counted between two and nine times. This chain connects TRBV5-6 to TRBJ2-7; weak D call: TRBD1 (6 bases). V lost 5 bases and J 2 bases, leaving 17 bases between the germline ends. Looked up from germline, CDR1 is SGHDT and CDR2 is YYEEEE. The CDR3 spans 15 residues. The CDR3 is CASSVPGQTTYEQYF. The CDR3, as DNA: TGTGCCAGCAGTGTTCCGGGACAAACTACCTACGAGCAGTACTTC.

This clonotype occurred many times. This chain uses TRBV9 with TRBJ2-1, with 14 bases fitting TRBD2. The CDR3 sequence is 20 residues long. V shed 3 bases, J shed 0 bases, and the junction held 11 bases outside the gene matches. The germline CDR1 and CDR2 sequences are SGDLS and YYNGEE. The CDR3 loop reads CASSGAPGLAGEGSYNEQFF. The CDR3 nucleotides are TGTGCCAGCAGCGGGGCTCCGGGACTAGCGGGAGAGGGCTCCTACAATGAGCAGTTCTTC.

Ten or more counts support this clonotype. The V call is TRBV10-3, the J call TRBJ2-3; 7 nucleotides agree with TRBD1. The V and J ends lost 6 bases and 5 bases, in that order; junction bases with no gene match: 14. This CDR3 is built from 16 residues. Germline CDR1 ENHRY, CDR2 SYGVKD. This chain's CDR3 is CAIRGIEGAQLDTQYF. The CDR3 DNA is TGTGCCATCAGGGGGATTGAGGGGGCTCAACTAGATACGCAGTATTTT.

This clonotype was observed at least ten times. The chain combines TRBV20-1 with TRBJ2-2, with TRBD2 identical over 9 bases. This CDR3 contains 15 residues. Germline V gives CDR1 DFQATT, CDR2 SNEGSKA (reference sequence). Germline trimming cut 2 bases from V and 7 bases from J; bases unmatched to any gene: 8. CDR3 loop: CSARSLAGGNGELFF. DNA for the CDR3: TGCAGTGCTAGAAGTCTCGCGGGAGGGAACGGGGAGCTGTTTTTT.

A few counts support this clonotype. V is TRBV18 and J is TRBJ2-1; 7 nucleotides agree with TRBD2. The CDR3 is 16 amino acids. V was clipped by 3 bases and J by 2 bases; unmatched bases: 7. The germline V gene encodes CDR1 KGHSH and CDR2 LQKENI. CDR3 coding DNA: TGTGCCAGCTCACCTGAGGCGGGAGTGACCTACAATGAGCAGTTCTTC. Translation: CASSPEAGVTYNEQFF.

Ten or more counts support this clonotype. The chain joins TRBV7-2 to TRBJ2-7, with 7 bases matching TRBD2. This CDR3 comprises 12 residues. In germline, CDR1 is SGHTA, CDR2 FQGNSA. V shed 5 bases, J shed 12 bases, and the junction held 10 bases outside the gene matches. The CDR3 loop is CASSPFAGVWYF. The CDR3 nucleotides are TGTGCCAGCAGCCCCTTCGCGGGAGTTTGGTACTTC.

V gene TRBV6-5 combines with J gene TRBJ2-7; TRBD1 agrees at 7 bases. The CDR3 covers 14 residues. J lost 4 bases, V lost 6 bases, and 9 bases had no gene match. Germline CDR1 is MNHEY and CDR2 is SVGAGI. The chain's CDR3 is CASSNTGDRYEQYF. In DNA form, the CDR3 reads TGTGCCAGCAGCAATACAGGGGATCGGTACGAGCAGTACTTC.

A word on this clonotype: One end of the junction varies from germline; a read error may be responsible. The chain has TRBV4-3 and TRBJ2-4; 8 nucleotides line up with TRBD1. This CDR3 has 13 amino acids. The germline CDR1 and CDR2 sequences are LGHNA and YSLEER. The CDR3 DNA reads as TGCACCAGCAGCCAAGGACAGGGCAACATTCAGTACTTC. Its translation: CTSSQGQGNIQYF.

This clonotype has ten or more counts. The J gene is TRBJ2-3, the V gene TRBV20-1; tentative D call: TRBD2 (5 bases). The CDR3 covers 14 residues. The germline V and J ends were trimmed by 3 bases and 3 bases, with 13 bases remaining between them. Germline CDR1 DFQATT, CDR2 SNEGSKA (reference sequence). The CDR3 region has the DNA TGCAGTGCTAGCCTGAGGGAGAAAACAGATACGCAGTATTTT. Its translation is CSASLREKTDTQYF.

In its sample, this clonotype was seen many times. The V and J genes are TRBV20-1 and TRBJ2-7; 7 bases line up with TRBD1. V lost 5 bases to trimming and J lost 2 bases; unmatched junction nucleotides: 3. This CDR3 is 12 amino acids long. Per germline, CDR1 DFQATT and CDR2 SNEGSKA (reference sequence). The CDR3 loop reads CSARDRPYEQYF. The CDR3 region has the DNA TGCAGTGCTCGGGACAGACCCTACGAGCAGTACTTC.

This clonotype has at least ten counts. The J gene is TRBJ2-7, the V gene TRBV10-3; 7 nucleotides line up with TRBD1. The CDR3 covers 13 residues. V shed 7 bases, J shed 2 bases, and the junction held 5 bases outside the gene matches. Per the germline V gene, CDR1 is ENHRY and CDR2 is SYGVKD. Here the CDR3 reads CAITAGGTYEQYF. Here the CDR3 DNA reads TGTGCCATCACGGCAGGGGGTACCTACGAGCAGTACTTC.

The genes are TRBV7-2 and TRBJ2-3; D gene unclear. V lost 5 bases, J lost 1 base, and 10 bases lay in between. The CDR3 sequence is 14 residues long. From germline, CDR1 is SGHTA and CDR2 FQGNSA. CDR3 in amino acids: CASSPQARTDTQYF. CDR3 nucleotides: TGTGCCAGCAGCCCACAAGCTCGCACAGATACGCAGTATTTT.

In its sample, this clonotype was seen many times. The gene calls are TRBV29-1 and TRBJ2-5; weak D call: TRBD2 (5 bases). Germline V lookup: CDR1 SQVTM, CDR2 ANQGSEA. This CDR3 has 12 residues. In DNA form, the CDR3 reads TGCAACGCCGGACGCGAGGGAGAGACCCAGTACTTC. This gives the protein CNAGREGETQYF.

This clonotype was counted ten times or more. The gene calls are TRBV5-5 and TRBJ2-5; no clear D. The CDR3 sequence is 14 residues long. V was pared by 1 base and J by 1 base, with 8 bases between. Germline CDR1 SGHKS, CDR2 YYEKEE (reference sequence). The CDR3 is CASSLPGIQETQYF. DNA of the CDR3: TGTGCCAGCAGCTTGCCAGGCATCCAAGAGACCCAGTACTTC.